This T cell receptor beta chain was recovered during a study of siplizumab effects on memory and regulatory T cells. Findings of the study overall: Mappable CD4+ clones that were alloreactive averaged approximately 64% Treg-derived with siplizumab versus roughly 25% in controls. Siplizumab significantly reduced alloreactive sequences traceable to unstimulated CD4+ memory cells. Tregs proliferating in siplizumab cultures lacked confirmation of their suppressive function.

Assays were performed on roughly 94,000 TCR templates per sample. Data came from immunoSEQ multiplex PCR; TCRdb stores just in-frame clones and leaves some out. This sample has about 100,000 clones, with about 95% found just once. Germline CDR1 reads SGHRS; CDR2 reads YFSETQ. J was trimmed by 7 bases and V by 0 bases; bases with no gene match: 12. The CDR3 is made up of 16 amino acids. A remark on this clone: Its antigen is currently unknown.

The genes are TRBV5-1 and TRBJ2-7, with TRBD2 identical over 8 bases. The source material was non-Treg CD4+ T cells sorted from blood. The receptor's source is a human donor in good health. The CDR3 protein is CASSLGNGRAEKEQYF. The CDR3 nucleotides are TGCGCCAGCAGCTTGGGTAACGGGAGGGCCGAGAAGGAGCAGTACTTC.